The 9 T cell receptor beta chains reported below all come from one sample, sequenced in a study of T-cell memory formation after mild COVID-19 (dated by TCRdb to the early 2020s). Library construction relied on 5' RACE. The listed sequencing device is Illumina NovaSeq 6000. The public reads were reprocessed in TCRdb via fastp at Q25 and MiXCR, keeping in-frame beta chains. Identical CDR3 protein sequences are pooled into one entry, listed with their most common genes and DNA. The sample records around 320,000 distinct CDR3 sequences, 25% to 30% of which are singletons. The ten largest clonotypes hold 13% of the sample. The sequenced material came from PBMCs or a T cell subset sorted from them (not recorded which). The receptors originated from an adult woman who had mild COVID-19 (a few samples of this study predate the infection). The sample titles of this study are shuffled in the database, so cell type and time point are left out; the donor was told from shared clones.

The CDR3: CASSKFTFPGQDLLEQYF. CDR3 DNA: TGTGCCAGCAGCAAATTCACATTCCCGGGACAGGACCTACTGGAGCAGTACTTC. This rearrangement joins TRBV21-1 to TRBJ2-7; TRBD1, the D gene given by the table, was not confirmed from the DNA. TRBV21-1 is a pseudogene. CDR3 length: 18 residues.

The rearrangement uses TRBV27 and TRBJ2-7, with D unclear. This CDR3 has 14 amino acids. Germline-derived CDR1 and CDR2 are MNHEY and SMNVEV (reference sequence). Trimming pared 6 bases from V and 3 bases from J, leaving 15 bases between. CDR3 bases: TGTGCCAGCAGGTCCCATAGCAGGCTCTACGAGCAGTACTTC. It translates to CASRSHSRLYEQYF.

The chain uses TRBV14 and TRBJ2-7; a weak D match, TRBD1 (5 bases). The germline gives CDR1 SGHDN, CDR2 FVKESK. The ends were cut back, 0 bases at V and 6 bases at J, with 9 bases in the middle. The CDR3 sequence is 13 residues long. The CDR3 sequence: CASSQDWQGEQYF. CDR3 sequence (DNA): TGTGCCAGCAGCCAAGATTGGCAGGGCGAGCAGTACTTC.

This chain links TRBV12-3 or TRBV12-4 with TRBJ2-2; tentatively, D is TRBD1 (6 bases). The CDR3 consists of 14 residues. Trimming took 6 bases from V and 5 from J, leaving 13 bases between them. The CDR3 bases are TGTGCCAGCAGCCCCGACAGGAGGACCGGGGAGCTGTTTTTT. It specifies CASSPDRRTGELFF.

This clonotype has a handful of counts. This chain uses TRBV27 with TRBJ2-3; D gene ambiguous. CDR3 length: 16 residues. Trimming left V 3 bases short and J 0 bases short, with 13 bases between. The germline V gene has CDR1 MNHEY and CDR2 SMNVEV (reference sequence). The CDR3 loop is CASSFGVAPSTDTQYF. For the CDR3, the DNA is TGTGCCAGCAGTTTTGGGGTTGCCCCTAGCACAGATACGCAGTATTTT.

This chain links TRBV14 with TRBJ2-7; perhaps D is TRBD1 or TRBD2 (5 bases each). This CDR3 contains 15 residues. V was trimmed by 5 bases and J by 2 bases, leaving 16 bases between them. The germline V gene encodes CDR1 SGHDN and CDR2 FVKESK. The CDR3 reads CASSARGGRTYEQYF. The CDR3 DNA reads as TGTGCCAGCAGCGCCCGGGGCGGCCGAACCTACGAGCAGTACTTC.

The chain recombines TRBV7-2 with TRBJ2-2; TRBD1 matches at 7 bases. With 0 bases clipped from V and 6 bases from J, the junction kept 1 base outside the gene matches. Germline assignment: CDR1 SGHTA and CDR2 FQGNSA. The CDR3 is 14 amino acids. This CDR3 is CASSLATGSGELFF. The CDR3 DNA reads as TGTGCCAGCAGCTTAGCGACAGGGTCCGGGGAGCTGTTTTTT.

The rearrangement joins TRBV4-1 to TRBJ2-1, with 10 bases matching TRBD2. The CDR3 sequence is 17 residues long. Germline CDR1 and CDR2: MGHRA and YSYEKL. With 0 bases clipped from V and 6 bases from J, the junction kept 8 bases outside the gene matches. The CDR3 is CASSQEQGLAGANEQFF. The CDR3 bases are TGCGCCAGCAGCCAAGAGCAGGGGCTAGCGGGAGCCAATGAGCAGTTCTTC.

Only a few counts were recorded for this clonotype. The V call is TRBV20-1, the J call TRBJ1-4; no clear D gene. This CDR3 is built from 13 residues. Germline V gives CDR1 DFQATT, CDR2 SNEGSKA (reference sequence). The V and J ends lost 3 bases and 4 bases respectively, with 9 bases between them. Here the CDR3 reads CSASWQLNEKLFF. The CDR3 DNA reads TGCAGTGCTAGTTGGCAGCTTAATGAAAAACTGTTTTTT.